Listed below are T cell receptor beta chains from one sample, sequenced in a study of type 1 regulatory T cells. TCRdb re-called the reads with MiXCR, one entry per CDR3 protein. The repertoire holds approximately 21,000 distinct CDR3 sequences, around 47% seen once, with about 4.9% in the top ten. For these receptors, no antigen is known. Input material: cultured T cells, either the whole culture or a sorted T cell fraction (not recorded which). The receptors here all came from a human donor in good health. The conserved cysteine and the conserved F or W are not part of the CDR3 here. The order of the fields is V gene, J gene, clone size, CDR3 protein. Size values are once, few and many counts, or a class for expanded clones, and some rows have none.

TRBV6-6,TRBJ1-1,few,ASSPWGQGNTEAF
TRBV6-1,TRBJ2-1,medium-sized,ASSTGNPPLNEQF
TRBV7-9,TRBJ1-2,.,ASSTLQGAGYGYT
TRBV12-3/TRBV12-4,TRBJ1-2,.,ASRGDGGYT
TRBV20-1,TRBJ2-1,medium-sized,SAHGVRRRYNEQF
TRBV5-6,TRBJ2-1,.,ASIRLGPSGGSGDEQF
TRBV12-3/TRBV12-4,TRBJ1-3,once,ASSSGNTIY
TRBV7-9,TRBJ1-2,.,ASSLDWYGYT
TRBV11-3,TRBJ2-5,.,ASSPRGLAGNQGTQY
TRBV27,TRBJ1-6,.,ASSSTGFNSPLH
TRBV6-6,TRBJ2-7,few,ASSYSYRGSAYEQY
TRBV20-1,TRBJ2-1,.,SARTSGGRNEQF
TRBV28,TRBJ1-5,.,ASSSKNRYSNQPQH
TRBV4-2,TRBJ2-3,.,ASSQQTGLMTDTQY
TRBV7-9,TRBJ2-3,.,ASSLGTGVTDTQY
TRBV3-1,TRBJ1-2,.,ASSTGQFRGYT
TRBV19,TRBJ2-7,few,ASSIGGPMEGAYEQY
TRBV20-1,TRBJ2-1,.,SAFTSGGNNEQF
TRBV4-1,TRBJ1-4,.,ASSQVFMENEKLF
TRBV2,TRBJ2-7,few,ASTSGQGPYEQY
TRBV19,TRBJ1-5,.,ASSKRTGKFQPQH
TRBV20-1,TRBJ2-5,.,SARGPGRSSRETQY
TRBV7-2,TRBJ2-1,.,ASSLVAGGAYNEQF
TRBV27,TRBJ2-1,few,ASSLFGGQIDEQF
TRBV20-1,TRBJ1-4,.,SARAFEKLF
TRBV10-3,TRBJ2-7,few,ATGTVSYEQY
TRBV18,TRBJ2-7,.,ASSPAGSYEQY
TRBV7-9,TRBJ2-2,.,ASRTSGGNTGELF
TRBV12-3/TRBV12-4,TRBJ2-5,medium-sized,ASSRRLAEETQY
TRBV10-1,TRBJ1-2,.,AASFQRWGYT
TRBV3-1,TRBJ1-2,.,ASSQSSARRGYT
TRBV6-2/TRBV6-3,TRBJ1-5,.,ASTYSIGQGPSRPQH
TRBV5-1,TRBJ1-1,.,ASSPQVGGGSKAF
TRBV30,TRBJ1-5,.,AWSSTRNQPQH
TRBV7-3,TRBJ2-1,.,ASSSAGSSYNEQF
TRBV9,TRBJ2-6,.,ASSSGPSGANVLT
TRBV4-1,TRBJ2-4,.,ASSQGLQGKNIQY
TRBV7-9,TRBJ1-1,few,ASSLALGETEAF
TRBV7-2,TRBJ2-3,.,ASSLKLAGASDTQY
TRBV29-1,TRBJ2-1,few,SALRDFNEQF
TRBV18,TRBJ2-7,.,ASSPMGTGVHEQY
TRBV7-3,TRBJ1-6,.,ASSSGRAGGDSPLH
TRBV12-3/TRBV12-4,TRBJ1-6,.,ASSPATGNRSPLH
TRBV5-1,TRBJ2-3,.,ASSYWDREADTQY
TRBV18,TRBJ1-3,many,ASSPTAGGSGNTIY